The 17 T cell receptor beta chains reported below all come from one sample, sequenced in a study of T cells in Graves' hyperthyroidism and ophthalmopathy. Authors of the study amplified TCR beta CDR3 regions from RNA transcripts. Researchers ran a first-round RT-PCR on the TCR CDR3 using the HTBI primer set. TCRdb redid the calling of the multiplex PCR reads with MiXCR, one entry per CDR3 protein. The table records about 250,000 distinct CDR3 sequences, 22% of them present only once. Sequenced input: blood. The receptors derive from a young man with Graves' ophthalmopathy.

This clonotype was counted at least ten times. This chain joins TRBV20-1 and TRBJ2-7, with 10 bases lining up with TRBD2. This CDR3 has 14 residues. V was pared by 5 bases and J by 5 bases, with 9 bases of the junction left unmatched. Germline V gene data show CDR1 as DFQATT and CDR2 as SNEGSKA (reference sequence). The CDR3 reads CSAPAVAGGHEQYF. CDR3 DNA: TGCAGTGCTCCAGCCGTAGCGGGAGGCCACGAGCAGTACTTC.

This clonotype was detected only a few times. V and J are TRBV18 and TRBJ2-5; 7 nucleotides align to TRBD1. The V and J ends lost 6 bases and 4 bases, in that order; junction bases with no gene match: 11. This CDR3 contains 15 residues. In germline, CDR1 is KGHSH, CDR2 LQKENI. The CDR3 DNA reads as TGTGCCAGCTCGCCCGTCAGAACAGGGGTAGAGACCCAGTACTTC. It translates to CASSPVRTGVETQYF.

The CDR3 here is CASGPGLGAETQYF. Written as DNA, the CDR3 is TGTGCCAGCGGCCCGGGACTAGGCGCGGAGACCCAGTACTTC. The rearrangement links TRBV7-2 to TRBJ2-5; 8 positions match TRBD2. In germline, CDR1 is SGHTA, CDR2 FQGNSA. V lost 8 bases to trimming and J lost 5 bases; unmatched junction nucleotides: 10. The CDR3 is 14 residues long.

The rearrangement uses TRBV7-6 and TRBJ2-7; 10 bases agree with TRBD2. Trimming cost V 5 bases and J 5 bases; bases outside gene matches: 9. Germline V gives CDR1 SGHVS, CDR2 FNYEAQ. This CDR3 has 15 amino acids. The CDR3 DNA follows: TGTGCCAGCAGCGGGGCAGCGGGAGGGCCCCACGAGCAGTACTTC. Its protein product is CASSGAAGGPHEQYF.

CDR3 nucleotides: TGTGCCAGCAGCGTTGTCAGGGCTAATGAAAAACTGTTTTTT. Amino acid sequence: CASSVVRANEKLFF. This chain links TRBV2 with TRBJ1-4, with D possibly matching TRBD1 (5 bases). Trimming cost V 6 bases and J 3 bases, with 11 bases left between them. The CDR3 spans 14 residues. Germline V gene data show CDR1 as SNHLY and CDR2 as FYNNEI. The complete variable domain, with remaining parts taken from reference TRBV2 and TRBJ1-4, reads EPEVTQTPSHQVTQMGQEVILRCVPISNHLYFYWYRQILGQKVEFLVSFYNNEISEKSEIFDDQFSVERPDGSNFTLKIRSTKLEDSAMYFCASSVVRANEKLFFGSGTQLSVL.

This clonotype has a count of ten or more. This sequence joins TRBV2 and TRBJ1-1, with TRBD1 matching 9 bases. Germline V gene lookup returns CDR1 SNHLY and CDR2 FYNNEI. V gave up 5 bases and J gave up 4 bases; unmatched junction bases: 8. This CDR3 is built from 15 residues. The CDR3 region has the DNA TGTGCCAGCAGTAACCCCGGGACAGGGTTCACTGAAGCTTTCTTT. Amino acids: CASSNPGTGFTEAFF.

The sample holds many counts of this clonotype. The chain employs TRBV11-2 and TRBJ1-5, with D unresolved. The germline gives CDR1 SGHAT, CDR2 FQNNGV. The CDR3 runs 13 residues. V was clipped by 0 bases and J by 7 bases, with 7 bases between them. CDR3: CASSLDPDQPQHF. The CDR3 region has the DNA TGTGCCAGCAGCTTAGATCCAGACCAGCCCCAGCATTTT.

This clonotype was recorded a few times. The chain carries TRBV15 and TRBJ2-1, with TRBD2 as a possible D gene (5 bases). The CDR3 sequence is 17 residues long. The germline V gene encodes CDR1 LNHNV and CDR2 YYDKDF (reference sequence). Trimming cost V 5 bases and J 0 bases, with 17 bases left between them. Here the CDR3 reads CATSGLQTESSYNEQFF. DNA of the CDR3: TGTGCCACCAGCGGACTCCAGACTGAAAGCTCCTACAATGAGCAGTTCTTC. Combining the CDR3 with reference TRBV15 and TRBJ2-1 gives the whole variable domain DAMVIQNPRYQVTQFGKPVTLSCSQTLNHNVMYWYQQKSSQAPKLLFHYYDKDFNNEADTPDNFQSRRPNTSFCFLDIRSPGLGDTAMYLCATSGLQTESSYNEQFFGPGTRLTVL.

The chain uses TRBV10-2 and TRBJ2-6; D gene ambiguous. V lost 4 bases to trimming and J lost 0 bases, with 10 bases between them. Germline V CDR1 and CDR2: WSHSY, SAAADI. The CDR3 consists of 16 residues. CDR3 in DNA: TGCGCCAGCAGTGGAAGTTGGACCTCTGGGGCCAACGTCCTGACTTTC. Protein sequence: CASSGSWTSGANVLTF.

This clonotype occurred many times. The chain uses TRBV2 and TRBJ2-1; D may correspond to TRBD1 or TRBD2 (5 bases each). The ends were cut back, 7 bases at V and 2 bases at J, with 12 bases in the middle. CDR3 size: 14 residues. CDR1 and CDR2 from the germline V gene are SNHLY and FYNNEI. CDR3 loop: CASIRGDPYNEQFF. In nucleotides, the CDR3 is TGTGCCAGCATTCGTGGGGACCCCTACAATGAGCAGTTCTTC.

This clonotype was observed a handful of times. The rearrangement links TRBV4-1 to TRBJ1-5; D may be TRBD1 (6 bases). From germline, CDR1 is MGHRA and CDR2 YSYEKL. There are 15 residues in the CDR3. Trimming removed 1 base at V and 7 bases at J, with 14 bases between. CDR3 bases: TGCGCCAGCAGCCAAGTACGGGGGGCCGGCCAGCCCCAGCATTTT. It translates to CASSQVRGAGQPQHF.

This clonotype was counted a single time. This rearrangement joins TRBV20-1 to TRBJ2-1; 13 bases fit TRBD2. The length of the CDR3 is 14 residues. Germline lookup yields CDR1 DFQATT and CDR2 SNEGSKA (reference sequence). V trimming: 1 base; J trimming: 10 bases; junction bases outside the gene matches: 4. The CDR3 DNA is TGCAGTGCTAGAGGACAACTAGCGGGAGGGGAGCAGTTCTTC. This sequence encodes CSARGQLAGGEQFF.

At least ten counts were recorded for this clonotype. The CDR3 region is CASSGQGAGEETQYF. CDR3 bases: TGTGCCAGCAGTGGACAGGGGGCGGGGGAAGAGACCCAGTACTTC. The gene calls are TRBV12-3 or TRBV12-4 and TRBJ2-5; 11 nucleotides align to TRBD1. V gave up 5 bases and J gave up 3 bases; unmatched junction bases: 5. The CDR3 sequence is 15 residues long.

This clonotype occurred a few times. The chain employs TRBV3-1 and TRBJ2-7; D is unclear. This CDR3 is built from 15 residues. Trimming removed 0 bases from V and 8 bases from J, with 17 bases in between. Germline CDR1 is LGHDT and CDR2 is YNNKEL (reference sequence). The CDR3 nucleotides read TGTGCCAGCAGCCAAGATGGTTCCGGTCTGGGTCAGCAGTACTTC. It translates to CASSQDGSGLGQQYF.

J is TRBJ2-1 and V is TRBV9, with D hard to call. V lost 0 bases to trimming and J lost 0 bases, with 10 bases between them. The germline gives CDR1 SGDLS, CDR2 YYNGEE. This CDR3 contains 16 residues. The CDR3 here is CASSVGNSPSYNEQFF. CDR3 DNA: TGTGCCAGCAGCGTAGGTAATTCACCCTCCTACAATGAGCAGTTCTTC.

In its sample, this clonotype was seen many times. This chain joins TRBV5-8 and TRBJ2-7; 9 bases match TRBD2. Trimming took 3 bases from V and 5 from J; bases not matched to a gene: 9. This CDR3 has 15 residues. In germline, CDR1 is SGHTS, CDR2 YDEGEE. CDR3 DNA sequence: TGTGCCAGCAGCTCCTTTAGCGGGAGTAACAACGAGCAGTACTTC. Encoded protein: CASSSFSGSNNEQYF.

This clonotype was found a few times. V is TRBV24-1 and J is TRBJ1-4; unclear D gene. The V end was cut by 2 bases, the J end by 11 bases, with 17 bases between. CDR3 length: 15 amino acids. Germline-derived CDR1 and CDR2 are KGHDR and SFDVKD. The CDR3 loop is CATSDSMTNAWKLFF. For the CDR3, the DNA is TGTGCCACCAGTGATTCGATGACAAACGCCTGGAAACTGTTTTTT.